This is a list of T cell receptor beta chains from one sample in a study of radiotherapy plus CTLA-4 blockade in lung cancer. Profiled with immunoSEQ multiplex PCR; TCRdb holds only in-frame clones, not every one. The sample includes 45,000 to 55,000 clones, roughly 88% of them seen just once. The specimen comprised peripheral blood, sampled from a patient treated with radiotherapy plus ipilimumab. The source of these receptors is a human donor with non-small cell lung cancer whose response to radiotherapy plus ipilimumab could not be evaluated. Each CDR3 is given with its conserved first and last residue. The order of the fields is CDR3 DNA, CDR3 protein, V gene, J gene, D gene, clone size. D genes are given only for firm matches. Where a row states a size, it is once, few, many or the class of an expanded clone; other rows omit it.

TGCGCCAGCAGCGCCCGGACAGAAGTTTTGGGTGGCTACACCTTC,CASSARTEVLGGYTF,TRBV5-1,TRBJ1-2,-,-
TGTGCCAGCAGCTTGGGACTAGCGGGGCAGTTCTTC,CASSLGLAGQFF,TRBV7-2,TRBJ2-1,TRBD2,-
TGTGCCAGCAGTCGGGACAGGGGTTTTACCAACGTCCTGACTTTC,CASSRDRGFTNVLTF,TRBV28,TRBJ2-6,TRBD1,-
TGTGCCAGCAGAGGGGGGGGTCCCGGGGAGCTGTTTTTT,CASRGGGPGELFF,TRBV27,TRBJ2-2,-,-
TGTGCCAGCAGGGGGACTAGCGGGGGGTCCTACAATGAGCAGTTCTTC,CASRGTSGGSYNEQFF,TRBV5-4,TRBJ2-1,TRBD2,-
TGCGCCAGCAGCCCAGGGTGGGGCGAGGACACTGAAGCTTTCTTT,CASSPGWGEDTEAFF,TRBV4-3,TRBJ1-1,-,-
TGCGCCAGCAGCTTGGGACAGGGTCCTTACGAGCAGTACTTC,CASSLGQGPYEQYF,TRBV5-1,TRBJ2-7,TRBD1,-
TGTGCCAGCAGCTTAGAGACGCGGACAGGGAGTGGAAACACCATATATTTT,CASSLETRTGSGNTIYF,TRBV7-6,TRBJ1-3,TRBD1,once
TGTGCCAGCTGCCCCGGGACAGGTCGTGAGACCCAGTACTTC,CASCPGTGRETQYF,TRBV18,TRBJ2-5,TRBD1,-
TGTGCCAGCAGTACCGGACAGTCAAAAAACATTCAGTACTTC,CASSTGQSKNIQYF,TRBV28,TRBJ2-4,-,-
TGCGCCAGCAGCCCATCCGGGACAGGGAGCTCAGAGCGAGCTAATGAAAAACTGTTTTTT,CASSPSGTGSSERANEKLFF,TRBV4-3,TRBJ1-4,TRBD1,-
TGCGCCAGCCTAGATGGAAATACGCAGTATTTT,CASLDGNTQYF,TRBV5-1,TRBJ2-3,-,-
TGTGCCAGCAGCCCGGCGACAGGGAACTATGGCTACACCTTC,CASSPATGNYGYTF,TRBV7-9,TRBJ1-2,TRBD1,-
TGTGCCAGTAGTTCGGGACTAGGAGCCTACGAGCAGTACTTC,CASSSGLGAYEQYF,TRBV19,TRBJ2-7,TRBD2,-
TGTGCCAGCAGCTTAGTGGCCTCTCCGGGAGCTGAGCAGTTCTTC,CASSLVASPGAEQFF,TRBV7-8,TRBJ2-1,-,-
TGCGCCAGCCGACCGGGACAGGGGGCGCGTAACACTGAAGCTTTCTTT,CASRPGQGARNTEAFF,TRBV5-1,TRBJ1-1,TRBD1,-
TGTGCCAGCAGCTACGAGCGGGGAGGGGGGGGAGACGAGCAGTACTTC,CASSYERGGGGDEQYF,TRBV7-9,TRBJ2-7,-,-
TGTGCCAGCAGTGAACGGACAGCCTACGAGCAGTACTTC,CASSERTAYEQYF,TRBV6-1,TRBJ2-7,-,-
TGCGCCAGCAGGGCTAGCGGGGGCCTCTACGAGCAGTACTTC,CASRASGGLYEQYF,TRBV10-2,TRBJ2-7,TRBD2,-
TGTGCCTGGAGTGTTGGGCTAGCGGGAGGCATCGATGAGCAGTTCTTC,CAWSVGLAGGIDEQFF,TRBV30,TRBJ2-1,TRBD2,-
TGTGCCAGCAGCCCCGCTCCCGGGGTGGGTGAGCAGTTCTTC,CASSPAPGVGEQFF,TRBV6-4,TRBJ2-1,-,-
TGTGCCAGCAGCCAAGCCTCTGAACTAGCGGGAAGGAGTGAGCAGTTCTTC,CASSQASELAGRSEQFF,TRBV4-2,TRBJ2-1,TRBD2,-
TGCGCCAGCAGCACCGGACAGATAAAGGAGCAGTACTTC,CASSTGQIKEQYF,TRBV5-1,TRBJ2-7,-,-
TGTGCCAGCAGTGAAGCTCTAGCGGGGGGGAGCACAGATACGCAGTATTTT,CASSEALAGGSTDTQYF,TRBV2,TRBJ2-3,TRBD2,-
TGTGCCAGCAGCAAAGAGAGGACTAGAAACGGGGAGACCCAGTACTTC,CASSKERTRNGETQYF,TRBV21-1,TRBJ2-5,-,once
TGCGCGTCACGGGAGCGCGACCAGGCGTCTAACTATGGCTACACCTTC,CASRERDQASNYGYTF,TRBV5-1,TRBJ1-2,-,few
TGTGCCAGCAGTTCCACGACAGGGGCAGGCTCACCCCTCCACTTT,CASSSTTGAGSPLHF,TRBV6-5,TRBJ1-6,TRBD1,few
TGCAGCGTTGAGGGGGACAGGGGACGATACGAGCAGTACTTC,CSVEGDRGRYEQYF,TRBV29-1,TRBJ2-7,TRBD1,-
TGTGCCAGCAGCAGGGGACAGGGCGCGGAGACCCAGTACTTC,CASSRGQGAETQYF,TRBV6-5,TRBJ2-5,TRBD1,-
TGCGCCAGCAGCCAAACACAGGGTGGGGACACCATATATTTT,CASSQTQGGDTIYF,TRBV4-3,TRBJ1-3,-,-
TGCGCCAGCAGCCAAGCTTGGGGACAGGGGCAATACGAGCAGTACTTC,CASSQAWGQGQYEQYF,TRBV4-3,TRBJ2-7,TRBD1,few
TGTGCCAGCAGTGAAGAGCAGGGCAGGCTCCAAGAGACCCAGTACTTC,CASSEEQGRLQETQYF,TRBV2,TRBJ2-5,-,few
TGTGCCAGCAGCCCGCGACAGTACGAGCAGTACTTC,CASSPRQYEQYF,TRBV7-9,TRBJ2-7,-,-
TGTGCCAGCAGCCTAGTCATAGACACTGAAGCTTTCTTT,CASSLVIDTEAFF,TRBV7-9,TRBJ1-1,-,-
TGTGCCAGCAGCCAATTACTAGGCGCGAACACCGGGGAGCTGTTTTTT,CASSQLLGANTGELFF,TRBV7-2,TRBJ2-2,-,-
TGTGCCAGCAGCTCGATTGGACAGGGGGGAAACACTGAAGCTTTCTTT,CASSSIGQGGNTEAFF,TRBV28,TRBJ1-1,TRBD1,-
TGTGCCACCAGCAGAGATTCGGCAGGTCTAAATCAGCCCCAGCATTTT,CATSRDSAGLNQPQHF,TRBV15,TRBJ1-5,-,-
TGTGCCAGCAGCGTTGTCGGGAGAGATGGCTACACCTTC,CASSVVGRDGYTF,TRBV7-2,TRBJ1-2,-,-
TGTGCCAGCAGCGTAGGGGGACAGGGGGCGAATACGCAGTATTTT,CASSVGGQGANTQYF,TRBV9,TRBJ2-3,TRBD1,-
TGTGCAAGTCGCCCCCCCCGGACAGGAAGGAACACCGGGGAGCTGTTTTTT,CASRPPRTGRNTGELFF,TRBV12-2,TRBJ2-2,-,-
TGTGCCAGCAGCTCGACCGTAAGCGGAACCGAAGCTTTCTTT,CASSSTVSGTEAFF,TRBV7-6,TRBJ1-1,-,-
TGTGCCAGCAGCTTATCCCCACGACTAGCGGGAGGGTACGAGCAGTACTTC,CASSLSPRLAGGYEQYF,TRBV13,TRBJ2-7,TRBD2,-
TGTGCCAGCAGCCCGACTGCGTACCCCCTCCACTTT,CASSPTAYPLHF,TRBV11-2,TRBJ1-6,-,-
TGTGCCAGCTCACCCGACGGGACAGGTATCACCCAGTACTTC,CASSPDGTGITQYF,TRBV18,TRBJ2-5,TRBD1,-
TGTGCCAGCAGCTCGGGACAGGGACTGACCCAGTACTTC,CASSSGQGLTQYF,TRBV11-2,TRBJ2-5,TRBD1,-
TGTGCTAGTGGTCTTGGACAGGGCTACACTGAAGCTTTCTTT,CASGLGQGYTEAFF,TRBV12-5,TRBJ1-1,TRBD1,-
TGTGCCAGCACCAGCTCCTACAATGAGCAGTTCTTC,CASTSSYNEQFF,TRBV27,TRBJ2-1,-,-
TGTGCCAGCAGCTTGGCAGCGGGTCGAGACATTCAGTACTTC,CASSLAAGRDIQYF,TRBV5-4,TRBJ2-4,-,-
TGCGCCAGCAGCTTGGGGGGTAGCGGGAGCTCCTACGAGCAGTACTTC,CASSLGGSGSSYEQYF,TRBV5-1,TRBJ2-7,TRBD2,-
TGTGCCAGCAGCGTAGCAGGACAGGGCCGAGCTGAAGCTTTCTTT,CASSVAGQGRAEAFF,TRBV9,TRBJ1-1,TRBD1,once
TGTGCCAGCAGCCCTCCAGGGAATGAGCAGTTCTTC,CASSPPGNEQFF,TRBV7-6,TRBJ2-1,-,-
TGTGCCAGCAGCCTACGGGAGATTAATTCACCCCTCCACTTT,CASSLREINSPLHF,TRBV6-5,TRBJ1-6,-,-
TGTGCCAGCAGCCCCTGGACAGGGGTGGAGACCCAGTACTTC,CASSPWTGVETQYF,TRBV7-2,TRBJ2-5,TRBD1,-
TGTGCCAGCAGCTCGGGACAGGGAGGGACTGAAGCTTTCTTT,CASSSGQGGTEAFF,TRBV28,TRBJ1-1,TRBD1,-
TGTGCCAGCAGCCTCTCACAGGGGTCGACCTACGAGCAGTACTTC,CASSLSQGSTYEQYF,TRBV9,TRBJ2-7,TRBD1,-
TGCGCCAGCAGCCAAGGACTAGCGGAATACAATGAGCAGTTCTTC,CASSQGLAEYNEQFF,TRBV11-2,TRBJ2-1,TRBD2,few
TGTGCCAGCAGCCAGCTTAGCGGGGGGAATAATGAGCAGTTCTTC,CASSQLSGGNNEQFF,TRBV14,TRBJ2-1,TRBD2,-
TGCGCCAGCACCAGGACAGGGGTCTCCTACACCTTC,CASTRTGVSYTF,TRBV5-1,TRBJ1-2,TRBD1,-
TGTGCCAGCAGCTTAGCTGGGACAGGGGGAGAGACCCAGTACTTC,CASSLAGTGGETQYF,TRBV7-2,TRBJ2-5,TRBD1,once